This TCR beta chain was sequenced during a study of molecular identifiers for immune sequencing clone quantification. This clonotype counts as medium-sized. Its antigen is unknown. The bulk TCR libraries were made with methods described before and with listed TCR primers. TCRdb reprocessed the PCR reads via MiXCR and lists one record per CDR3 protein. The profile shows 8,000 to 13,000 distinct CDR3 sequences, 15% to 20% of them singletons. Libraries used roughly 17,000 to 1,000,000 sorted naive CD8 T cells and 10%, 30% or 50% RNA input. General study results and limits: Detecting spiked Jurkat TCR RNA from one cell among one million naive cells was reportedly possible.

Germline assignment: CDR1 SEHNR and CDR2 FQNEAQ (reference sequence). J lost 10 bases, V lost 6 bases, and 13 bases had no gene match. The CDR3 consists of 14 residues. The rearrangement uses TRBV7-9 and TRBJ1-1; TRBD1 aligns across 8 bases. The sequence was obtained from a human donor in good health. Some libraries in this study had Jurkat cell RNA spiked in. Sequences were obtained from naive CD8+ T cells from blood, with Jurkat cell RNA spiked in. The subset was: FACS-sorted CD8+CD4-CCR7+CD45RA+ naive T cells. The DNA of the CDR3 is TGTGCCAGCAGGACCCCAGGGGGCCTCGGAGTAGCTTTCTTT. This encodes CASRTPGGLGVAFF.